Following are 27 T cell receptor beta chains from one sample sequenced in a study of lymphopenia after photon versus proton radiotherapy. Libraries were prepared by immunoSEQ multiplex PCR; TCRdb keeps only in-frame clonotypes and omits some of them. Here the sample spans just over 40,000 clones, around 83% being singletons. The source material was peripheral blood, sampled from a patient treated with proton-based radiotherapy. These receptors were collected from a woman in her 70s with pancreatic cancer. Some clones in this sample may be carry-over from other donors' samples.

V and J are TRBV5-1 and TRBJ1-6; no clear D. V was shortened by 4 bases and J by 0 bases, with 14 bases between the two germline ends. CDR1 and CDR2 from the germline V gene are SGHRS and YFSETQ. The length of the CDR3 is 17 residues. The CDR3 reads CASSLDSLASYNSPLHF. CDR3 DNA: TGCGCCAGCAGCCTGGACTCTCTCGCCTCCTATAATTCACCCCTCCACTTT.

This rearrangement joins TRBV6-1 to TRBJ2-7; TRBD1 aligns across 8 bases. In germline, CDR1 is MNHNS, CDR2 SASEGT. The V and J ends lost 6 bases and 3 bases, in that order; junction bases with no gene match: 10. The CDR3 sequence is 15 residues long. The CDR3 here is CASRATLGTGYEQYF. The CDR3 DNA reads TGTGCCAGCAGAGCTACCCTCGGGACAGGCTACGAGCAGTACTTC.

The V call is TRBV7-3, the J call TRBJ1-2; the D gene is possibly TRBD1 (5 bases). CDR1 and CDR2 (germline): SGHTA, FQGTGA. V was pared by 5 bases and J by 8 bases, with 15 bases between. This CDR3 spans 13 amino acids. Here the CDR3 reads CASSLYGAEGYTF. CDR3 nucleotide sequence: TGTGCCAGCAGCCTTTACGGGGCAGAAGGCTACACCTTC.

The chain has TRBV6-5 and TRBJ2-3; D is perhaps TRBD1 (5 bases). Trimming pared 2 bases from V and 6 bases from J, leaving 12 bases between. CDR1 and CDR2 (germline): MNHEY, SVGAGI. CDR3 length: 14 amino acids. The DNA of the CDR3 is TGTGCCAGCAGTTACCTCCAGGGTTCCGATACGCAGTATTTT. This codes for CASSYLQGSDTQYF.

The CDR3 here is CASSSGVGGYNEQFF. CDR3 coding DNA: TGTGCCAGCAGCTCGGGTGTGGGAGGATACAATGAGCAGTTCTTC. The chain employs TRBV7-2 and TRBJ2-1; a possible D gene is TRBD2 (6 bases). This CDR3 is 15 amino acids long. The V end lost 4 bases, the J end lost 4 bases, and 14 bases lay between the germline ends. Germline V gene sequence: CDR1 SGHTA, CDR2 FQGNSA.

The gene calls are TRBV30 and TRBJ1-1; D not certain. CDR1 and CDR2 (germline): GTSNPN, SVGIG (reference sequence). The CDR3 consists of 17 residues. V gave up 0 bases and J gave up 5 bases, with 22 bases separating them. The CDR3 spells CAWSVGQGLARSTEAFF. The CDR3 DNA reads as TGTGCCTGGAGTGTCGGGCAAGGTTTAGCAAGATCTACTGAAGCTTTCTTT.

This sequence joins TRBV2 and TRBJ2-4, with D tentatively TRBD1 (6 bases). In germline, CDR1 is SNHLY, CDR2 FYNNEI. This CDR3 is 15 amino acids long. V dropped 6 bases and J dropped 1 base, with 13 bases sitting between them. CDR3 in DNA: TGTGCCAGCAGGGGTCTTACAGGGGCCAAAAACATTCAGTACTTC. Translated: CASRGLTGAKNIQYF.

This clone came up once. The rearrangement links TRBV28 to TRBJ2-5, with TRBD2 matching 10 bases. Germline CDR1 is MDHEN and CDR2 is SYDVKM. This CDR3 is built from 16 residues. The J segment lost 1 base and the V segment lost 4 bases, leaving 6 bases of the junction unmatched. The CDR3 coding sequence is TGTGCCAGCAGTTCCTCAGCGGGGGGGCCCCAAGAGACCCAGTACTTC. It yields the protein CASSSSAGGPQETQYF.

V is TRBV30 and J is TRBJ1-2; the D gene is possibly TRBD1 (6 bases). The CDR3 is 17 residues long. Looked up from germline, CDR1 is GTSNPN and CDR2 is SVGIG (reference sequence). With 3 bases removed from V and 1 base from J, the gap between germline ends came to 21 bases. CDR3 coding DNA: TGTGCCTGGAGGGTAGGCCTGAACAGGGATCTTAACTATGGCTACACCTTC. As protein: CAWRVGLNRDLNYGYTF.

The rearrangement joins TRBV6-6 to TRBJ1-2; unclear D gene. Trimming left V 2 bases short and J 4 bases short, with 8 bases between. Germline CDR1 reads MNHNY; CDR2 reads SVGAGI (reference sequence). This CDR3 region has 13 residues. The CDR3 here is CASSYPDTYGYTF. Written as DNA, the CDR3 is TGTGCCAGCAGTTACCCAGATACCTATGGCTACACCTTC.

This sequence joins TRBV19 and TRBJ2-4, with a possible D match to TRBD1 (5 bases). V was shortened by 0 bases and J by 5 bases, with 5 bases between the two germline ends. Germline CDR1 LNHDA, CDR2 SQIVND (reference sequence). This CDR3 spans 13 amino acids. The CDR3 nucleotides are TGTGCCAGTAGTATAGACAGGGAAAACATTCAGTACTTC. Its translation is CASSIDRENIQYF. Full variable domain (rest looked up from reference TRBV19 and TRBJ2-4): DGGITQSPKYLFRKEGQNVTLSCEQNLNHDAMYWYRQDPGQGLRLIYYSQIVNDFQKGDIAEGYSVSREKKESFPLTVTSAQKNPTAFYLCASSIDRENIQYFGAGTRLSVL.

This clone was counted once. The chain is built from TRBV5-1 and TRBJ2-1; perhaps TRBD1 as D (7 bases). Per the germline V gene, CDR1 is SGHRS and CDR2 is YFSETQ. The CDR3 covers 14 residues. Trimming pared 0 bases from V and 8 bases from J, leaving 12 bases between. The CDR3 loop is CASSLGQGGYEQFF. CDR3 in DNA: TGCGCCAGCAGCTTGGGTCAGGGGGGCTATGAGCAGTTCTTC.

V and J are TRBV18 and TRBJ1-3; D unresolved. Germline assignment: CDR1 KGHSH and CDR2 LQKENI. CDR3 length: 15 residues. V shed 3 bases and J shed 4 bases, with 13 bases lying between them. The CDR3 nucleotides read TGTGCCAGCTCACCGAGCGAGGTGTGGGGAAACACCATATATTTT. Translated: CASSPSEVWGNTIYF.

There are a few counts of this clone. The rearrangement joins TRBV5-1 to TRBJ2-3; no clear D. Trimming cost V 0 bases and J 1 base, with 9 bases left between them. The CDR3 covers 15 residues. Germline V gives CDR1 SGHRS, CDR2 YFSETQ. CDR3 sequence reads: CASSLEAPRTDTQYF. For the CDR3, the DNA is TGCGCCAGCAGCTTGGAAGCTCCCCGCACAGATACGCAGTATTTT. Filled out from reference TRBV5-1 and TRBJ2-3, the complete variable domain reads KAGVTQTPRYLIKTRGQQVTLSCSPISGHRSVSWYQQTPGQGLQFLFEYFSETQRNKGNFPGRFSGRQFSNSRSEMNVSTLELGDSALYLCASSLEAPRTDTQYFGPGTRLTVL.

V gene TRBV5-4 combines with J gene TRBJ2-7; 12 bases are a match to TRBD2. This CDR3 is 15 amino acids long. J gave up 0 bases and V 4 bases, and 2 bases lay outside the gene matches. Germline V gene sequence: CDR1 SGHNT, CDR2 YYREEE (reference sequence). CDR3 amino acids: CASSTTSGSSYEQYF. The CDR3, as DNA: TGTGCCAGCAGCACGACTAGCGGGAGCTCCTACGAGCAGTACTTC.

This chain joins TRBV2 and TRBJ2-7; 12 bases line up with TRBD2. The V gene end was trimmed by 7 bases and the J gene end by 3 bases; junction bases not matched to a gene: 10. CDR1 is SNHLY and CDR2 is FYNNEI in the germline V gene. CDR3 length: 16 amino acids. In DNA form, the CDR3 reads TGTGCCAGCACCGGGGTTGGACTAGCGGGATTCTACGAGCAGTACTTC. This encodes CASTGVGLAGFYEQYF.

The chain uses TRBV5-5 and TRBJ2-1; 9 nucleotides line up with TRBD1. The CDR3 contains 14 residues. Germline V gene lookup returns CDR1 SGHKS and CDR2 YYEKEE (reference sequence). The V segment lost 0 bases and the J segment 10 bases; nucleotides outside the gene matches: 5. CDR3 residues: CASSLGGQGWEQFF. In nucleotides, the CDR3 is TGTGCCAGCAGCTTGGGGGGACAGGGTTGGGAGCAGTTCTTC.

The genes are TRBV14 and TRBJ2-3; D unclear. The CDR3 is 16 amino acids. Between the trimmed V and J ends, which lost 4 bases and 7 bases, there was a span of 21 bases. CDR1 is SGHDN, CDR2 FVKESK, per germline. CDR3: CASSPPLGLVGNTQYF. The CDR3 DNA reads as TGTGCCAGCAGCCCCCCCCTCGGGCTAGTCGGTAATACGCAGTATTTT.

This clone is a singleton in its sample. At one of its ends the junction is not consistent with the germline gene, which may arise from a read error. The CDR3 loop reads CASALGATNTEAFF. The CDR3 nucleotides are TGTGCTAGTGCTTTGGGGGCCACGAACACTGAAGCTTTCTTT. The chain has TRBV12-5 and TRBJ1-1, with TRBD1 as a possible D gene (6 bases). Germline assignment: CDR1 LGHNT and CDR2 FRNRAP. The CDR3 consists of 14 residues. Full variable domain (rest looked up from reference TRBV12-5 and TRBJ1-1): DARVTQTPRHKVTEMGQEVTMRCQPILGHNTVFWYRQTMMQGLELLAYFRNRAPLDDSGMPKDRFSAEMPDATLATLKIQPSEPRDSAVYFCASALGATNTEAFFGQGTRLTVV.

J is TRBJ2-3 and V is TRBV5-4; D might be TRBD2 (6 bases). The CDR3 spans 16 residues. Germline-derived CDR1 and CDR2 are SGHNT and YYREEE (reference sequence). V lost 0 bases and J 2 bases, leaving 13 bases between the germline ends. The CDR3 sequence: CASSLGAGLDTDTQYF. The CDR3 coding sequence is TGTGCCAGCAGCTTGGGGGCGGGACTTGACACAGATACGCAGTATTTT.

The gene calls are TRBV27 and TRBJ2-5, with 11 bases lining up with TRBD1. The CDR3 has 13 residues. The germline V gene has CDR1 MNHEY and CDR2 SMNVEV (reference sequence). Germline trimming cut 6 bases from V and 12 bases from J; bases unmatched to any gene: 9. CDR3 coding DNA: TGTGCCAGCAGCCGGACAGGGGGCATGGTAGAGTACTTC. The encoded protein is CASSRTGGMVEYF.

As DNA, the CDR3 is TGTGCCAGCAGCGAGGGGACTAGCGGGAGGGCCGGGGGCAATGAGCAGTTCTTC. Protein product: CASSEGTSGRAGGNEQFF. J is TRBJ2-1 and V is TRBV28, with 16 positions matching TRBD2. The trim removed 6 bases at V and 6 bases at J, leaving 11 bases unmatched. In germline, CDR1 is MDHEN, CDR2 SYDVKM. This CDR3 contains 18 residues.

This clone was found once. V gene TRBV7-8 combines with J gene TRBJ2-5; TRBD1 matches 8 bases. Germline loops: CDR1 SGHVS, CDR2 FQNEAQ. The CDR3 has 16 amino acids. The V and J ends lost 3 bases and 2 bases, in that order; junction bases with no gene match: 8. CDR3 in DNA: TGTGCCAGCAGCTTCCAACAGGGGGTATGGCAAGAGACCCAGTACTTC. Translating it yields CASSFQQGVWQETQYF.

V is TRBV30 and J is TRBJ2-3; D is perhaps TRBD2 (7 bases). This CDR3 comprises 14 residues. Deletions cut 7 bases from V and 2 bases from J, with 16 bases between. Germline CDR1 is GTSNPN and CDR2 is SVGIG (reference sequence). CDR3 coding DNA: TGTGCCTCCGGAAGGGGGGGAAACACAGATACGCAGTATTTT. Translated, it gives CASGRGGNTDTQYF.

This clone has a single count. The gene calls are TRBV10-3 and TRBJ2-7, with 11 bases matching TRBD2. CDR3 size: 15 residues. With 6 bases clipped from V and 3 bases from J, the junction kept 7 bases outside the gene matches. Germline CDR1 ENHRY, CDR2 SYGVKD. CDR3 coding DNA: TGTGCCATCAGCGGGACTAGCGGATCTTACTACGAGCAGTACTTC. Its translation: CAISGTSGSYYEQYF.

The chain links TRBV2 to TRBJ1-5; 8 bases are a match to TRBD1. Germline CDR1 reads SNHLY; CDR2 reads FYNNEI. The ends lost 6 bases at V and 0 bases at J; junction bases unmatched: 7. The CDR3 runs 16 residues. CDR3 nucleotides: TGTGCCAGCAGGGACAGGGTTGCTTCTAGCAATCAGCCCCAGCATTTT. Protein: CASRDRVASSNQPQHF.

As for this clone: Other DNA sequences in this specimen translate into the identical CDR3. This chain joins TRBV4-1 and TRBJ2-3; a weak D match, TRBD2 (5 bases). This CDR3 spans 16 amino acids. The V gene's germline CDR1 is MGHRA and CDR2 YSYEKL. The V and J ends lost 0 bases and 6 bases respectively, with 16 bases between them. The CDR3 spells CASSQDGTSPFDTQYF. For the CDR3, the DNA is TGCGCCAGCAGCCAAGATGGTACTAGTCCGTTCGATACGCAGTATTTT.